One and the same sample provided the 29 T cell receptor beta chains below, sequenced in a study of blood T cell repertoires in COVID-19. The data were produced by immunoSEQ multiplex PCR, yet TCRdb's version contains in-frame clones alone and is incomplete. The sample yields roughly 250,000 clones, around 90% seen once. Input material: PBMCs or T cells enriched from blood (not recorded which). The origin of the receptors is a woman in her forties or fifties who had recovered from COVID-19.

This clone was detected only a few times. V and J are TRBV18 and TRBJ2-3, with D possibly being TRBD2 (7 bases). The CDR3 length is 14 residues. Germline loops: CDR1 KGHSH, CDR2 LQKENI. The germline V and J ends were trimmed by 1 base and 4 bases, with 9 bases remaining between them. The CDR3 DNA is TGTGCCAGCTCACCACGGGGGGGGCCAGATACGCAGTATTTT. Translation: CASSPRGGPDTQYF.

The chain joins TRBV6-2 or TRBV6-3 to TRBJ1-1, with unresolved D. CDR1 MNHEY and CDR2 SVGEGT come from the germline V gene. This CDR3 is 14 amino acids long. The V gene lost 2 bases and the J gene lost 4 bases, with 11 bases spanning the gap. The CDR3 region has the DNA TGTGCCAGCAGTTACAGTGGCTGGAGCACTGAAGCTTTCTTT. Its translation is CASSYSGWSTEAFF.

The rearrangement joins TRBV30 to TRBJ2-2; 14 nucleotides match TRBD2. The CDR3 is 18 residues long. CDR1 is GTSNPN, CDR2 SVGIG, per germline (reference sequence). Losses at the gene ends were 4 bases for V and 4 bases for J; bases not matched to a gene: 11. The CDR3 nucleotides are TGTGCCTGGACACGGACTAGCGGGAGGATAAAGAGCACCGGGGAGCTGTTTTTT. This translates into CAWTRTSGRIKSTGELFF.

This clone has a single count. The CDR3 end shows no conserved phenylalanine or tryptophan, and so a read error is likely. The limits of the CDR3 on the DNA are not certain, so only TCRdb's listed CDR3 is given. V gene TRBV11-2 combines with J gene TRBJ2-3; the D call TRBD1 from the table was never checked on the DNA. Germline CDR1 SGHAT, CDR2 FQNNGV. The CDR3 is 13 residues long, ends included. This CDR3 reads CASSLVSGQSWAG.

CDR3 amino acids: CASSLGQGVSPLHF. The CDR3 DNA reads as TGTGCCAGCAGCTTAGGACAGGGGGTCTCACCCCTCCACTTT. The chain links TRBV7-3 to TRBJ1-6; 10 bases are a match to TRBD1. V lost 2 bases to trimming and J lost 10 bases; unmatched junction nucleotides: 2. CDR1 and CDR2 (germline): SGHTA, FQGTGA. CDR3 size: 14 residues.

The genes are TRBV27 and TRBJ1-5; 7 bases are shared with TRBD1. Germline CDR1 is MNHEY and CDR2 is SMNVEV (reference sequence). J lost 4 bases, V lost 6 bases, and 9 bases had no gene match. This CDR3 has 15 amino acids. The CDR3 here is CASSRGTVPNQPQHF. CDR3 DNA sequence: TGTGCCAGCAGCCGAGGGACAGTACCTAATCAGCCCCAGCATTTT.

This clone was detected a few times. The rearrangement joins TRBV18 to TRBJ2-7; 12 positions match TRBD1. This CDR3 spans 16 amino acids. Per the germline V gene, CDR1 is KGHSH and CDR2 is LQKENI. Losses at the gene ends were 3 bases for V and 5 bases for J; bases not matched to a gene: 8. CDR3 sequence: CASSPSGTGGRHEQYF. CDR3 nucleotide sequence: TGTGCCAGCTCACCGTCCGGGACAGGGGGCAGGCACGAGCAGTACTTC.

The chain employs TRBV6-2 or TRBV6-3 and TRBJ2-7; 13 bases match TRBD2. Germline CDR1 and CDR2: MNHEY and SVGEGT. The CDR3 length is 18 residues. Trimming removed 6 bases from V and 3 bases from J; junction bases left unmatched: 14. CDR3 region: CASSESGTSGIGRYEQYF. For the CDR3, the DNA is TGTGCCAGCAGCGAATCCGGGACTAGCGGGATAGGGCGCTACGAGCAGTACTTC.

The rearrangement joins TRBV11-2 to TRBJ2-7; TRBD2 matches at 12 bases. The CDR3 loop spans 18 amino acids. V lost 4 bases and J lost 4; bases outside the gene matches: 14. Germline CDR1 SGHAT, CDR2 FQNNGV. The CDR3 sequence: CASSSTTGTSGQRYEQYF. The CDR3 DNA follows: TGTGCCAGCAGCTCGACGACCGGGACTAGCGGGCAACGGTACGAGCAGTACTTC.

This chain links TRBV7-2 with TRBJ1-5, with D possibly TRBD1 on 5 matching bases. The CDR3 is made up of 14 amino acids. V was trimmed by 4 bases and J by 7 bases, leaving 14 bases between them. Germline V gene sequence: CDR1 SGHTA, CDR2 FQGNSA. This CDR3 is CASSYRGGSQPQHF. Written as DNA, the CDR3 is TGTGCCAGCAGCTACCGCGGGGGTAGCCAGCCCCAGCATTTT.

The V gene is TRBV19, the J gene TRBJ1-4, with D uncertain. CDR3 length: 14 amino acids. V lost 9 bases to trimming and J lost 5 bases, with 16 bases between them. CDR1 and CDR2 (germline): LNHDA, SQIVND (reference sequence). For the CDR3, the DNA is TGTGCCAGCCGCTCGGATTCGGGGAATGAAAAACTGTTTTTT. Its protein is CASRSDSGNEKLFF.

About this clone itself: One end of the junction fails to match germline, which may point to a read error. This rearrangement joins TRBV5-1 to TRBJ2-7, with TRBD1 matching over 11 bases. The CDR3 totals 12 residues. Germline-derived CDR1 and CDR2 are SGHRS and YFSETQ. The CDR3 DNA sequence: TGCGCCAGCAGCTCCGGGACAGGGGGTAAGGACTTC. Translating it yields CASSSGTGGKDF.

The V and J genes are TRBV28 and TRBJ1-6; 10 bases line up with TRBD1. The V gene end was trimmed by 2 bases and the J gene end by 9 bases; junction bases not matched to a gene: 4. The CDR3 runs to 15 residues. CDR1 is MDHEN and CDR2 is SYDVKM in the germline V gene. The CDR3 bases are TGTGCCAGCAGTTTACCGAGGACAGGGGGTTCACCCCTCCACTTT. As protein: CASSLPRTGGSPLHF.

The chain carries TRBV23-1 and TRBJ2-7, with TRBD2 identical over 12 bases. TRBV23-1 is treated as an ORF (open reading frame) with a function not yet certain. V shed 0 bases and J 4 bases; nucleotides not matched to a gene: 4. CDR3 length equals 16 residues. The CDR3 region has the DNA TGCGCCAGCAGTCAATCTTGGACTAGCGGGGAATACGAGCAGTACTTC. Its protein is CASSQSWTSGEYEQYF.

The rearrangement joins TRBV15 to TRBJ1-5, with D possibly matching TRBD1 (6 bases). V was cut by 3 bases and J by 9 bases, with 12 bases left in between. This CDR3 region has 13 residues. The germline V gene has CDR1 LNHNV and CDR2 YYDKDF (reference sequence). CDR3 residues: CATSSEQGRPQHF. DNA for the CDR3: TGTGCCACCAGCAGTGAACAGGGTCGGCCCCAGCATTTT. The entire variable domain, with the rest obtained from reference TRBV15 and TRBJ1-5, is as follows: DAMVIQNPRYQVTQFGKPVTLSCSQTLNHNVMYWYQQKSSQAPKLLFHYYDKDFNNEADTPDNFQSRRPNTSFCFLDIRSPGLGDTAMYLCATSSEQGRPQHFGDGTRLSIL.

This clone was seen a few times. This sequence joins TRBV7-2 and TRBJ2-4; the D gene is possibly TRBD1 (6 bases). This CDR3 has 15 amino acids. Germline CDR1 is SGHTA and CDR2 is FQGNSA. Between the trimmed V and J ends, which lost 5 bases and 1 base, there was a span of 12 bases. For the CDR3, the DNA is TGTGCCAGCAGCAGAAATACAGGGGCCAAAAACATTCAGTACTTC. Translated: CASSRNTGAKNIQYF.

This chain uses TRBV11-2 with TRBJ1-3, with TRBD1 matching over 7 bases. Germline loops: CDR1 SGHAT, CDR2 FQNNGV. With 1 base clipped from V and 0 bases from J, the junction kept 6 bases outside the gene matches. The CDR3 sequence is 17 residues long. The CDR3 DNA follows: TGTGCCAGCAGCTTAGCTCGGCGGGACAGCTCTGGAAACACCATATATTTT. This gives the protein CASSLARRDSSGNTIYF.

The chain uses TRBV7-9 and TRBJ2-7, with 8 positions matching TRBD1. V lost 1 base, J lost 4 bases, and 6 bases stayed unmatched. Germline V gives CDR1 SEHNR, CDR2 FQNEAQ (reference sequence). The CDR3 consists of 15 residues. CDR3 in amino acids: CASSLGTGRKYEQYF. DNA of the CDR3: TGTGCCAGCAGCTTAGGGACAGGGCGAAAATACGAGCAGTACTTC.

The chain couples TRBV4-1 to TRBJ2-2; D perhaps matches TRBD1 (6 bases). This CDR3 is 16 amino acids long. CDR1 and CDR2 from the germline V gene are MGHRA and YSYEKL. Between the trimmed V and J ends, which lost 4 bases and 2 bases, there was a span of 14 bases. CDR3 in DNA: TGCGCCAGCAGCCCAGGGACATTCCTCAACACCGGGGAGCTGTTTTTT. This translates into CASSPGTFLNTGELFF.

The chain is built from TRBV3-1 (or the pseudogene TRBV3-2) and TRBJ2-1; a possible D gene is TRBD2 (5 bases). With 5 bases removed from V and 7 bases from J, the gap between germline ends came to 18 bases. This CDR3 is built from 15 residues. Per the germline V gene, CDR1 is LGHDT and CDR2 is YNNKEL (reference sequence). CDR3: CASSDTRTSLNEQFF. CDR3 sequence (DNA): TGTGCCAGCAGCGACACCCGTACTAGTTTAAATGAGCAGTTCTTC.

The chain joins TRBV6-6 to TRBJ2-7; D gene unclear. CDR1 is MNHNY and CDR2 is SVGAGI in the germline V gene (reference sequence). This CDR3 is 12 amino acids long. Trimming shortened V by 6 bases and J by 1 base, and 7 bases separated the two germline ends. CDR3 DNA: TGTGCCAGCAGGGCGGTTTCCTACGAGCAGTACTTC. As protein: CASRAVSYEQYF.

The chain is built from TRBV19 and TRBJ1-2; 10 bases are shared with TRBD1. The CDR3 spans 12 residues. V dropped 4 bases and J dropped 11; count of bases not matched to a gene: 4. Germline loops: CDR1 LNHDA, CDR2 SQIVND (reference sequence). The CDR3 sequence is CASSTDRGRYTF. The CDR3 DNA reads as TGTGCCAGTAGTACCGACAGGGGGCGATACACCTTC.

This clone was picked up one time. The chain has TRBV28 and TRBJ1-1; D remains unclear. The CDR3 totals 12 residues. CDR1 is MDHEN, CDR2 SYDVKM, per germline. V gave up 8 bases and J gave up 0 bases, with 7 bases separating them. The CDR3 sequence is CASGEMNTEAFF. In DNA form, the CDR3 reads TGTGCCAGCGGGGAGATGAACACTGAAGCTTTCTTT.

The chain has TRBV30 and TRBJ2-7; 7 bases map to TRBD1. CDR3 size: 14 residues. V lost 0 bases and J lost 6; bases outside the gene matches: 8. In germline, CDR1 is GTSNPN, CDR2 SVGIG (reference sequence). CDR3 DNA sequence: TGTGCCTGGAGTGTGGCAGGGGGTCGTTTCGAGCAGTACTTC. Residues: CAWSVAGGRFEQYF.

The chain is built from TRBV2 and TRBJ1-4, with D possibly matching TRBD1 (5 bases). V lost 1 base and J 8 bases, leaving 14 bases between the germline ends. Germline V gene data show CDR1 as SNHLY and CDR2 as FYNNEI. CDR3 length: 15 amino acids. The CDR3 nucleotides read TGTGCCAGCAGTGAAGGCGGGACGGACCGGGAAAAACTGTTTTTT. Translated, it gives CASSEGGTDREKLFF.

This clone was counted a single time. This sequence joins TRBV10-3 and TRBJ2-3; tentatively, D is TRBD1 (7 bases). The CDR3 is 16 residues long. V lost 6 bases and J lost 5, with 21 bases in between. CDR1 is ENHRY, CDR2 SYGVKD, per germline. The CDR3 loop is CAIRSGAGGTQDTQYF. The CDR3 nucleotides are TGTGCCATCAGATCGGGAGCAGGGGGGACTCAAGATACGCAGTATTTT.

The chain couples TRBV18 to TRBJ1-4; a possible D gene is TRBD1 (5 bases). CDR3 length: 15 residues. The V gene lost 6 bases and the J gene lost 0 bases, with 11 bases spanning the gap. Germline assignment: CDR1 KGHSH and CDR2 LQKENI. In DNA form, the CDR3 reads TGTGCCAGCTCGCGAGACAGAGCAACTAATGAAAAACTGTTTTTT. As protein: CASSRDRATNEKLFF.

This clone showed up just a few times. The V gene is TRBV27, the J gene TRBJ1-1; no definite D call. V dropped 7 bases and J dropped 4 bases, with 13 bases sitting between them. The CDR3 is 13 amino acids. Germline V gene lookup returns CDR1 MNHEY and CDR2 SMNVEV (reference sequence). Here the CDR3 reads CASTLAGSTEAFF. The CDR3 nucleotides read TGTGCCAGCACGCTCGCTGGGAGCACTGAAGCTTTCTTT.

The chain has TRBV7-6 and TRBJ2-1; 13 nucleotides match TRBD2. The CDR3 has 16 amino acids. Germline V gene data show CDR1 as SGHVS and CDR2 as FNYEAQ. Germline trimming cut 4 bases from V and 2 bases from J; bases unmatched to any gene: 2. CDR3 residues: CASSSGLAGAYNEQFF. In nucleotides, the CDR3 is TGTGCCAGCAGCTCCGGACTAGCGGGAGCCTACAATGAGCAGTTCTTC.